The 14 T cell receptor beta chains listed next were all sequenced from one sample in a study of blood T cell repertoires in COVID-19. Data came from immunoSEQ multiplex PCR; TCRdb stores just in-frame clones and leaves some out. The table lists fewer than 250,000 clones, over 75% of them singletons. The material sequenced was PBMCs or T cells enriched from blood (not recorded which). The receptor source for this set is a woman in her thirties who had been exposed to COVID-19.

This chain links TRBV19 with TRBJ2-2, with a weak D call TRBD1 (5 bases). Germline lookup yields CDR1 LNHDA and CDR2 SQIVND (reference sequence). This CDR3 is built from 19 residues. Deletions cut 3 bases from V and 1 base from J, with 21 bases between. The CDR3 loop reads CASSIFPLDSRLNTGELFF. CDR3 nucleotide sequence: TGTGCCAGTAGTATTTTTCCCCTAGACAGTCGCCTGAACACCGGGGAGCTGTTTTTT.

The J gene is TRBJ1-1, the V gene TRBV27; possibly TRBD1 for D (5 bases). The CDR3 totals 14 residues. CDR1 MNHEY and CDR2 SMNVEV come from the germline V gene (reference sequence). Trimming shortened V by 3 bases and J by 1 base, and 9 bases separated the two germline ends. The CDR3 sequence: CASSLLGGNTEAFF. CDR3 coding DNA: TGTGCCAGCAGTTTGCTCGGGGGGAACACTGAAGCTTTCTTT.

The chain has TRBV27 and TRBJ2-1, with 8 positions matching TRBD2. V shed 1 base and J 0 bases; nucleotides not matched to a gene: 8. The germline CDR1 and CDR2 sequences are MNHEY and SMNVEV (reference sequence). CDR3 length equals 18 residues. The CDR3 region is CASSLYGPSGGSYNEQFF. The DNA of the CDR3 is TGTGCCAGCAGTTTATATGGACCGAGCGGGGGCTCCTACAATGAGCAGTTCTTC.

The genes are TRBV4-1 and TRBJ1-6; D not certain. Germline CDR1 is MGHRA and CDR2 is YSYEKL. This CDR3 spans 14 amino acids. V gave up 5 bases and J gave up 0 bases, with 5 bases separating them. The CDR3 sequence: CASSELSYNSPLHF. Written as DNA, the CDR3 is TGCGCCAGCAGCGAACTCTCCTATAATTCACCCCTCCACTTT.

V usage is TRBV2 and J usage is TRBJ1-1, with a weak D call TRBD1 (5 bases). This CDR3 spans 14 amino acids. Germline V gene data show CDR1 as SNHLY and CDR2 as FYNNEI. V lost 5 bases to trimming and J lost 1 base, with 11 bases between them. The CDR3 region is CASSFKTGNTEAFF. Here the CDR3 DNA reads TGTGCCAGCAGTTTTAAAACAGGGAACACTGAAGCTTTCTTT.

V gene TRBV10-3 combines with J gene TRBJ2-1; the match to TRBD1 covers 9 bases. The CDR3 extends over 14 amino acids. CDR1 and CDR2 (germline): ENHRY, SYGVKD. The V gene end was trimmed by 5 bases and the J gene end by 10 bases; junction bases not matched to a gene: 9. The CDR3 DNA is TGTGCCATCAGTATCGAACAGGGGGCATCCGAGCAGTTCTTC. This encodes CAISIEQGASEQFF.

The V gene is TRBV6-5, the J gene TRBJ2-3, with unresolved D. Germline V gene sequence: CDR1 MNHEY, CDR2 SVGAGI. This CDR3 spans 13 amino acids. V lost 2 bases, J lost 3 bases, and 6 bases lay in between. The chain's CDR3 is CASSYLGTDTQYF. In nucleotides, the CDR3 is TGTGCCAGCAGTTACCTAGGAACAGATACGCAGTATTTT.

The gene calls are TRBV10-3 and TRBJ2-3; TRBD2 matches 9 bases. Germline V gene sequence: CDR1 ENHRY, CDR2 SYGVKD. This CDR3 has 13 residues. Trimming took 10 bases from V and 3 from J; bases not matched to a gene: 5. The chain's CDR3 is CATSSGTTDTQYF. The CDR3 DNA follows: TGTGCCACCTCTAGCGGGACAACAGATACGCAGTATTTT.

V usage is TRBV7-9 and J usage is TRBJ1-2, with TRBD1 matching over 7 bases. The CDR3 sequence is 13 residues long. Losses at the gene ends were 5 bases for V and 8 bases for J; bases not matched to a gene: 8. Germline lookup yields CDR1 SEHNR and CDR2 FQNEAQ (reference sequence). The chain's CDR3 is CASSPQTGFGYTF. The CDR3, as DNA: TGTGCCAGCAGCCCCCAGACAGGGTTCGGCTACACCTTC.

This rearrangement joins TRBV2 to TRBJ2-3; 7 bases agree with TRBD2. Looked up from germline, CDR1 is SNHLY and CDR2 is FYNNEI. Trimming removed 4 bases from V and 3 bases from J; junction bases left unmatched: 7. The CDR3 loop spans 15 amino acids. The CDR3 loop reads CASSVWRERTDTQYF. The CDR3 coding sequence is TGTGCCAGCAGTGTTTGGCGGGAGCGGACAGATACGCAGTATTTT.

The chain recombines TRBV30 with TRBJ1-3, with no clear D. The CDR3 is made up of 16 amino acids. Germline CDR1 reads GTSNPN; CDR2 reads SVGIG (reference sequence). Trimming cost V 0 bases and J 0 bases, with 12 bases left between them. The CDR3 sequence: CAWSVLGGFSGNTIYF. DNA of the CDR3: TGTGCCTGGAGTGTACTAGGAGGATTCTCTGGAAACACCATATATTTT.

This clone was picked up one time. The chain links TRBV5-1 to TRBJ1-1; 7 nucleotides agree with TRBD1. The CDR3 is made up of 15 amino acids. In germline, CDR1 is SGHRS, CDR2 YFSETQ. The junction had 9 bases not matched to a gene; V was cut back by 3 bases and J by 4 bases. The CDR3 sequence: CASSSTTGYRTEAFF. CDR3 DNA sequence: TGCGCCAGCAGCTCGACGACAGGGTATCGCACTGAAGCTTTCTTT. The full variable domain, its missing parts supplied by reference TRBV5-1 and TRBJ1-1, is KAGVTQTPRYLIKTRGQQVTLSCSPISGHRSVSWYQQTPGQGLQFLFEYFSETQRNKGNFPGRFSGRQFSNSRSEMNVSTLELGDSALYLCASSSTTGYRTEAFFGQGTRLTVV.

The chain is built from TRBV10-3 and TRBJ2-7, with unresolved D. Trimming removed 3 bases from V and 5 bases from J, with 11 bases in between. The CDR3 has 13 amino acids. The germline V gene encodes CDR1 ENHRY and CDR2 SYGVKD. As DNA, the CDR3 is TGTGCCATCAGTGACCTAAAATTTGACGAGCAGTACTTC. Its translation: CAISDLKFDEQYF.

This chain uses TRBV6-2 or TRBV6-3 with TRBJ2-3, with 8 bases fitting TRBD2. The CDR3 is made up of 15 amino acids. J was trimmed by 0 bases and V by 5 bases; bases with no gene match: 4. From germline, CDR1 is MNHEY and CDR2 SVGEGT. The CDR3 reads CASSITSGSTDTQYF. The CDR3 coding sequence is TGTGCCAGCAGTATAACTAGCGGCAGCACAGATACGCAGTATTTT.